These 29 T cell receptor beta chains share one sample of origin, sequenced in a study of blood T cell repertoires in COVID-19. Sequencing used immunoSEQ multiplex PCR; TCRdb keeps in-frame clones, though not all of them. This sample has some 250,000 clones, with roughly 86% found just once. Input material: peripheral blood. The source is a woman aged 25 to 39 with acute or convalescent COVID-19.

V and J are TRBV7-9 and TRBJ1-6; D gene uncertain. V lost 1 base, J lost 7 bases, and 11 bases lay in between. Germline V gives CDR1 SEHNR, CDR2 FQNEAQ (reference sequence). The CDR3 has 15 residues. The CDR3 is CASSLGDAGNSPLHF. CDR3 in DNA: TGTGCCAGCAGCTTAGGAGACGCGGGGAATTCACCCCTCCACTTT.

The chain couples TRBV7-8 to TRBJ2-7, with TRBD2 as a possible D gene (7 bases). The CDR3 spans 15 residues. CDR1 SGHVS and CDR2 FQNEAQ come from the germline V gene. V lost 0 bases and J 4 bases, leaving 13 bases between the germline ends. The CDR3 protein is CASSLAGGLTYEQYF. The CDR3 nucleotides are TGTGCCAGCAGCTTAGCGGGGGGGCTCACATACGAGCAGTACTTC.

The chain joins TRBV7-2 to TRBJ1-1; tentative D call: TRBD1 (5 bases). Germline CDR1 SGHTA, CDR2 FQGNSA. V shed 4 bases and J shed 1 base, with 10 bases lying between them. CDR3 length: 14 amino acids. The CDR3 nucleotides are TGTGCCAGCAGCTCACAGGCCTCGAACACTGAAGCTTTCTTT. Translated, it gives CASSSQASNTEAFF.

This clone was observed a handful of times. The chain links TRBV5-6 to TRBJ2-3; 8 bases line up with TRBD2. V dropped 4 bases and J dropped 1; count of bases not matched to a gene: 8. The CDR3 is 16 residues long. From germline, CDR1 is SGHDT and CDR2 YYEEEE. In nucleotides, the CDR3 is TGTGCCAGCAGCATCTCGGGGGGGCCCGGCACAGATACGCAGTATTTT. Amino acids: CASSISGGPGTDTQYF.

This sequence joins TRBV7-9 and TRBJ2-7; D may be TRBD2 (5 bases). With 3 bases removed from V and 2 bases from J, the gap between germline ends came to 8 bases. CDR3 length equals 13 residues. The V gene's germline CDR1 is SEHNR and CDR2 FQNEAQ (reference sequence). For the CDR3, the DNA is TGTGCCAGCAGCTTTCCGACTACCTACGAGCAGTACTTC. Its translation: CASSFPTTYEQYF.

The gene calls are TRBV30 and TRBJ2-3, with 7 bases identical to TRBD2. Germline assignment: CDR1 GTSNPN and CDR2 SVGIG (reference sequence). V lost 2 bases and J lost 1; bases outside the gene matches: 12. This CDR3 spans 17 amino acids. The CDR3 coding sequence is TGTGCCTGGAGTCTGCCGAGGACTAGTTGGGGCACAGATACGCAGTATTTT. Amino acid sequence: CAWSLPRTSWGTDTQYF. Full variable domain (missing parts from reference TRBV30 and TRBJ2-3): SQTIHQWPATLVQPVGSPLSLECTVEGTSNPNLYWYRQAAGRGLQLLFYSVGIGQISSEVPQNLSASRPQDRQFILSSKKLLLSDSGFYLCAWSLPRTSWGTDTQYFGPGTRLTVL.

This chain connects TRBV7-8 to TRBJ1-3; D perhaps matches TRBD1 (6 bases). CDR3 length equals 14 residues. Looked up from germline, CDR1 is SGHVS and CDR2 is FQNEAQ. V was clipped by 6 bases and J by 1 base, with 10 bases between them. The CDR3 DNA sequence: TGTGCCAGCAGTTCGGACAGATCTGGAAACACCATATATTTT. Translated: CASSSDRSGNTIYF.

The J gene is TRBJ2-3, the V gene TRBV19; TRBD2 might be the D (5 bases). Germline CDR1 is LNHDA and CDR2 is SQIVND (reference sequence). The CDR3 totals 16 residues. The V end lost 3 bases, the J end lost 8 bases, and 21 bases lay between the germline ends. The CDR3 DNA sequence: TGTGCCAGTAGTATTCCGGCTAGCTCCTACTCGGGTACGCAGTATTTT. Amino acids: CASSIPASSYSGTQYF.

The chain has TRBV6-4 and TRBJ2-1; 9 nucleotides line up with TRBD2. Losses at the gene ends were 5 bases for V and 4 bases for J; bases not matched to a gene: 9. The germline V gene has CDR1 MRHNA and CDR2 SNTAGT. This CDR3 is built from 16 residues. The CDR3, as DNA: TGTGCCAGCAGTTACTTACGGACTAGCGCTTACAATGAGCAGTTCTTC. It is translated as CASSYLRTSAYNEQFF.

CDR3 coding DNA: TGTGCCAGCAGCTTAGACGACAGGGGATCATACGAGCAGTACTTC. Its translation is CASSLDDRGSYEQYF. The V gene is TRBV7-2, the J gene TRBJ2-7, with 8 bases lining up with TRBD1. CDR1 and CDR2 (germline): SGHTA, FQGNSA. The CDR3 consists of 15 residues. The V segment lost 1 base and the J segment 4 bases; nucleotides outside the gene matches: 6. Together with reference TRBV7-2 and TRBJ2-7, the CDR3 gives the full variable domain: GAGVSQSPSNKVTEKGKDVELRCDPISGHTALYWYRQSLGQGLEFLIYFQGNSAPDKSGLPSDRFSAERTGGSVSTLTIQRTQQEDSAVYLCASSLDDRGSYEQYFGPGTRLTVT.

J is TRBJ2-3 and V is TRBV27, with 11 bases aligning to TRBD2. J lost 0 bases, V lost 6 bases, and 5 bases had no gene match. Per the germline V gene, CDR1 is MNHEY and CDR2 is SMNVEV (reference sequence). The CDR3 is made up of 16 amino acids. The CDR3 coding sequence is TGTGCCAGCAGACGCGGGACTAGCGGTAGCACAGATACGCAGTATTTT. This encodes CASRRGTSGSTDTQYF.

The chain employs TRBV28 and TRBJ1-2; D gene ambiguous. This CDR3 spans 13 amino acids. Germline-derived CDR1 and CDR2 are MDHEN and SYDVKM. V was shortened by 6 bases and J by 8 bases, with 16 bases between the two germline ends. In DNA form, the CDR3 reads TGTGCCAGCAGACCCGGCGGGTTTGAGGGCTACACCTTC. It specifies CASRPGGFEGYTF.

The gene calls are TRBV30 and TRBJ2-7; D unresolved. Trimming removed 0 bases from V and 7 bases from J, with 13 bases in between. The CDR3 consists of 13 residues. Per the germline V gene, CDR1 is GTSNPN and CDR2 is SVGIG (reference sequence). CDR3 DNA sequence: TGTGCCTGGAGTGTACCACCCGACTGGGAGCAGTACTTC. Translation gives CAWSVPPDWEQYF.

This sequence joins TRBV11-3 and TRBJ2-7; TRBD2 matches at 10 bases. The CDR3 consists of 15 residues. Per germline, CDR1 SGHNT and CDR2 YENEEA. Unmatched junction bases numbered 6, after V lost 2 bases and J lost 5 bases. CDR3 nucleotide sequence: TGTGCCAGCAGCTTACCGGGGACTAGCGTAAACGAGCAGTACTTC. It yields the protein CASSLPGTSVNEQYF.

J is TRBJ2-3 and V is TRBV11-3; D may be TRBD1 (5 bases). The CDR3 sequence is 16 residues long. The germline CDR1 and CDR2 sequences are SGHNT and YENEEA. V lost 0 bases to trimming and J lost 3 bases, with 13 bases between them. CDR3 amino acids: CASSLETWGLTDTQYF. CDR3 bases: TGTGCCAGCAGCTTAGAGACCTGGGGCTTAACAGATACGCAGTATTTT. Full variable domain (missing parts from reference TRBV11-3 and TRBJ2-3): EAGVVQSPRYKIIEKKQPVAFWCNPISGHNTLYWYLQNLGQGPELLIRYENEEAVDDSQLPKDRFSAERLKGVDSTLKIQPAELGDSAVYLCASSLETWGLTDTQYFGPGTRLTVL.

This chain uses TRBV24-1 with TRBJ2-2, with TRBD1 matching over 7 bases. This CDR3 comprises 13 residues. Trimming at V came to 5 bases and at J to 11 bases, leaving 7 bases not matched to a gene. CDR1 is KGHDR and CDR2 is SFDVKD in the germline V gene. The chain's CDR3 is CATSAIGDSELFF. CDR3 sequence (DNA): TGTGCCACCAGTGCCATAGGGGACAGCGAGCTGTTTTTT.

Written as DNA, the CDR3 is TGTGCCAGTCCCCCCGCCGGGACTAGCGGGATACCCGGGGAGCTGTTTTTT. It encodes CASPPAGTSGIPGELFF. The genes are TRBV19 and TRBJ2-2, with TRBD2 identical over 13 bases. Looked up from germline, CDR1 is LNHDA and CDR2 is SQIVND (reference sequence). There are 17 residues in the CDR3. V was clipped by 8 bases and J by 6 bases; unmatched bases: 12. Supplemented by reference TRBV19 and TRBJ2-2, the full variable domain reads DGGITQSPKYLFRKEGQNVTLSCEQNLNHDAMYWYRQDPGQGLRLIYYSQIVNDFQKGDIAEGYSVSREKKESFPLTVTSAQKNPTAFYLCASPPAGTSGIPGELFFGEGSRLTVL.

The rearrangement joins TRBV5-6 to TRBJ2-3, with TRBD1 matching 7 bases. Germline V lookup: CDR1 SGHDT, CDR2 YYEEEE. This CDR3 spans 15 amino acids. J was trimmed by 0 bases and V by 4 bases; bases with no gene match: 5. In DNA, the CDR3 is TGTGCCAGCAGCCGGCCGGGACAGAGCACAGATACGCAGTATTTT. This encodes CASSRPGQSTDTQYF.

The V gene is TRBV6-5, the J gene TRBJ2-1; 9 bases line up with TRBD2. V dropped 2 bases and J dropped 5; count of bases not matched to a gene: 7. From germline, CDR1 is MNHEY and CDR2 SVGAGI. CDR3 size: 16 residues. CDR3 in amino acids: CASSYTTSGKNNEQFF. CDR3 bases: TGTGCCAGCAGTTACACGACTAGCGGAAAAAACAATGAGCAGTTCTTC.

The chain recombines TRBV5-1 with TRBJ1-6; 12 nucleotides agree with TRBD1. V lost 3 bases to trimming and J lost 7 bases; unmatched junction nucleotides: 2. The germline V gene has CDR1 SGHRS and CDR2 YFSETQ. The CDR3 has 15 residues. Here the CDR3 reads CASSWGQGANSPLHF. CDR3 coding DNA: TGCGCCAGCAGCTGGGGACAGGGGGCGAATTCACCCCTCCACTTT.

The chain is built from TRBV30 and TRBJ2-1; D possibly corresponds to TRBD2 (5 bases). Germline CDR1 reads GTSNPN; CDR2 reads SVGIG (reference sequence). The CDR3 extends over 15 amino acids. The V end was cut by 0 bases, the J end by 3 bases, with 12 bases between. CDR3 region: CAWSVAVRDYNEQFF. DNA for the CDR3: TGTGCCTGGAGTGTAGCGGTGAGAGACTACAATGAGCAGTTCTTC. Full variable domain (rest looked up from reference TRBV30 and TRBJ2-1): SQTIHQWPATLVQPVGSPLSLECTVEGTSNPNLYWYRQAAGRGLQLLFYSVGIGQISSEVPQNLSASRPQDRQFILSSKKLLLSDSGFYLCAWSVAVRDYNEQFFGPGTRLTVL.

The V gene is TRBV11-3, the J gene TRBJ2-2; the D gene is possibly TRBD1 (6 bases). The CDR3 spans 14 residues. Looked up from germline, CDR1 is SGHNT and CDR2 is YENEEA. V lost 0 bases, J lost 5 bases, and 7 bases lay in between. The CDR3 DNA reads as TGTGCCAGCAGCTTAGACAGGGGAACCGGGGAGCTGTTTTTT. Protein product: CASSLDRGTGELFF.

The chain links TRBV9 to TRBJ2-3, with 12 positions matching TRBD2. The V gene end was trimmed by 3 bases and the J gene end by 0 bases; junction bases not matched to a gene: 5. The CDR3 totals 17 residues. Germline CDR1 is SGDLS and CDR2 is YYNGEE. For the CDR3, the DNA is TGTGCCAGCAGCGCCACTAGCGGGAGGTCTAGCACAGATACGCAGTATTTT. This encodes CASSATSGRSSTDTQYF.

The rearrangement links TRBV29-1 to TRBJ2-7; 10 bases match TRBD1. The ends lost 6 bases at V and 3 bases at J; junction bases unmatched: 5. From germline, CDR1 is SQVTM and CDR2 ANQGSEA. The CDR3 is 13 residues long. The chain's CDR3 is CSVLGQGGYEQYF. Here the CDR3 DNA reads TGCAGCGTACTCGGACAGGGGGGCTACGAGCAGTACTTC.

The V gene is TRBV20-1, the J gene TRBJ1-1; D is undetermined. There are 13 residues in the CDR3. Trimming stripped 3 bases from V and 0 bases from J, with 8 bases between. Germline lookup yields CDR1 DFQATT and CDR2 SNEGSKA (reference sequence). CDR3 in DNA: TGCAGTGCTAGTATAGACATGAACACTGAAGCTTTCTTT. Protein product: CSASIDMNTEAFF.

The CDR3 sequence: CASSLGQGFGDEQFF. In nucleotides, the CDR3 is TGCGCCAGCAGCTTGGGACAGGGGTTTGGGGATGAGCAGTTCTTC. The chain combines TRBV5-1 with TRBJ2-1; 8 nucleotides agree with TRBD1. Germline CDR1 is SGHRS and CDR2 is YFSETQ. V dropped 0 bases and J dropped 8; count of bases not matched to a gene: 7. The length of the CDR3 is 15 residues.

The genes are TRBV5-4 and TRBJ1-1, with a possible D match to TRBD1 (5 bases). The CDR3 sequence is 14 residues long. V lost 3 bases, J lost 1 base, and 10 bases lay in between. Germline V gene lookup returns CDR1 SGHNT and CDR2 YYREEE (reference sequence). The chain's CDR3 is CASSSWGGNTEAFF. In DNA form, the CDR3 reads TGTGCCAGCAGCTCGTGGGGGGGGAACACTGAAGCTTTCTTT.

The rearrangement uses TRBV25-1 and TRBJ1-3; D perhaps matches TRBD1 (5 bases). In germline, CDR1 is MGHDK, CDR2 SYGVNS. The CDR3 is made up of 15 amino acids. The V end lost 4 bases, the J end lost 0 bases, and 10 bases lay between the germline ends. The chain's CDR3 is CASSGAGFSGNTIYF. The CDR3 region has the DNA TGTGCCAGCAGTGGGGCAGGGTTCTCTGGAAACACCATATATTTT.

The chain uses TRBV7-8 and TRBJ1-1; the match to TRBD1 covers 7 bases. With V trimmed by 6 bases and J by 4 bases, 14 bases remained unmatched. The CDR3 runs 16 residues. Germline CDR1 is SGHVS and CDR2 is FQNEAQ. The CDR3 nucleotides read TGTGCCAGCAGTTCGACAGGGAAGTATTTACTCACTGAAGCTTTCTTT. Translation: CASSSTGKYLLTEAFF.